This note documents a single T cell receptor beta chain sequence. Its target is unknown. These data originate in a study of cytomegalovirus exposure and HLA in healthy donors. Use of 60 Vbeta and 13 Jbeta primers characterized the PCR. The repertoire was sequenced with immunoSEQ multiplex PCR; TCRdb's copy has only in-frame clones and lacks some. This sample has 89,000 or so clones, with almost 85% found just once. V lost 0 bases and J 0 bases, leaving 8 bases between the germline ends. The CDR3 runs 16 residues. Germline V lookup: CDR1 LNHNV, CDR2 YYDKDF (reference sequence). Broader study findings: There were three CMV-associated chains whose specificity for CMV antigens was confirmed in vitro.

The TCR sequence derives from a woman aged 18-30 years in good health and CMV-seropositive. The gene calls are TRBV15 and TRBJ1-4; D unclear. Sample: PBMCs. The CDR3 loop reads CATSRDAVATNEKLFF. Written as DNA, the CDR3 is TGTGCCACCAGCAGAGATGCAGTTGCAACTAATGAAAAACTGTTTTTT.